This is a list of T cell receptor beta chains from one sample in a study of identical twins. Each CDR3 protein is one row after TCRdb ran MiXCR on the 5' RACE reads. This table holds 750,000 to 950,000 distinct CDR3 sequences, roughly an eighth found once. The data were also submitted as part of a second study, on yellow fever vaccine responses in identical twins.

Specimen: PBMCs. The origin of the receptors is a young woman in good health. CDR3s include the opening cysteine and the closing phenylalanine or tryptophan. Each record gives: clone size, CDR3 length, J gene, D gene, V gene, CDR3 protein, CDR3 DNA. D genes are given only for firm matches. Clone size is stated in some rows and not others, as once, few, many or a class when expanded.

size: few; length: 17; J: TRBJ1-1; D: TRBD1; V: TRBV4-1; CDR3: CASSQGIPGQPNTEAFF; DNA: TGCGCCAGCAGCCAAGGAATTCCGGGACAGCCGAACACTGAAGCTTTCTTT
size: -; length: 14; J: TRBJ1-6; D: -; V: TRBV6-5; CDR3: CASSYEGVYSPLHF; DNA: TGTGCCAGCAGTTACGAGGGGGTCTATTCACCCCTCCACTTT
size: -; length: 14; J: TRBJ2-1; D: TRBD2; V: TRBV20-1; CDR3: CSAFPGLAGGEQFF; DNA: TGCAGTGCCTTTCCGGGACTAGCGGGAGGTGAGCAGTTCTTC
size: -; length: 12; J: TRBJ2-1; D: -; V: TRBV10-3; CDR3: CAISDRGGEQFF; DNA: TGTGCCATCAGTGACAGGGGTGGTGAGCAGTTCTTC
size: -; length: 17; J: TRBJ2-3; D: -; V: TRBV2; CDR3: CASSAAYRATWADTQYF; DNA: TGTGCCAGCAGCGCAGCTTACAGGGCAACGTGGGCAGATACGCAGTATTTT
size: -; length: 16; J: TRBJ2-5; D: -; V: TRBV7-6; CDR3: CASSLTPGFGGETQYF; DNA: TGTGCCAGCAGCTTAACCCCAGGCTTCGGGGGAGAGACCCAGTACTTC
size: few; length: 17; J: TRBJ2-7; D: TRBD2; V: TRBV3-1; CDR3: CASSQPKTSGSSYEQYF; DNA: TGTGCCAGCAGCCAACCAAAGACTAGCGGGAGCTCCTACGAGCAGTACTTC
size: -; length: 15; J: TRBJ2-2; D: -; V: TRBV27; CDR3: CARLDPGLHTGELFF; DNA: TGTGCCAGACTGGATCCGGGCCTACACACCGGGGAGCTGTTTTTT
size: few; length: 16; J: TRBJ2-1; D: TRBD2; V: TRBV18; CDR3: CASSPPTSGNYNEQFF; DNA: TGTGCCAGCTCACCACCGACTAGCGGGAACTACAATGAGCAGTTCTTC
size: many; length: 14; J: TRBJ1-2; D: TRBD1; V: TRBV3-1; CDR3: CASSHSDRDSGYTF; DNA: TGTGCCAGCAGCCACTCGGACAGGGACTCTGGCTACACCTTC
size: many; length: 12; J: TRBJ1-2; D: -; V: TRBV12-3/TRBV12-4; CDR3: CASSSSHTGYTF; DNA: TGTGCCAGCAGTTCAAGTCATACTGGCTACACCTTC
size: -; length: 17; J: TRBJ2-1; D: TRBD2; V: TRBV12-3/TRBV12-4; CDR3: CASSLIGGRAFYNEQFF; DNA: TGTGCCAGCAGTTTAATCGGCGGGAGGGCCTTTTACAATGAGCAGTTCTTC
size: -; length: 18; J: TRBJ2-2; D: -; V: TRBV6-5; CDR3: CASSYTGLGIFYTGELFF; DNA: TGTGCCAGCAGTTACACGGGGCTCGGGATTTTCTATACCGGGGAGCTGTTTTTT
size: few; length: 18; J: TRBJ2-1; D: TRBD1; V: TRBV5-1; CDR3: CASTKTMTSGTGINEQFF; DNA: TGCGCCAGCACCAAAACGATGACCTCCGGGACAGGGATCAATGAGCAGTTCTTC
size: few; length: 14; J: TRBJ2-7; D: -; V: TRBV24-1; CDR3: CATSHPSTHYEQYF; DNA: TGTGCCACCAGTCACCCCAGTACCCATTACGAGCAGTACTTC
size: many; length: 12; J: TRBJ1-2; D: -; V: TRBV7-9; CDR3: CASTTEIYGYTF; DNA: TGTGCCAGCACCACGGAGATCTATGGCTACACCTTC
size: -; length: 14; J: TRBJ2-5; D: -; V: TRBV10-3; CDR3: CASQGGVFQETQYF; DNA: TGTGCCAGCCAGGGTGGGGTGTTCCAAGAGACCCAGTACTTC
size: few; length: 14; J: TRBJ2-4; D: -; V: TRBV25-1; CDR3: CASSDPGVGNIQYF; DNA: TGTGCCAGCAGTGATCCGGGGGTGGGAAACATTCAGTACTTC
size: few; length: 17; J: TRBJ2-1; D: TRBD1; V: TRBV12-3/TRBV12-4; CDR3: CASSLGQALPGYNEQFF; DNA: TGTGCCAGCAGTCTCGGACAGGCCCTCCCAGGGTACAATGAGCAGTTCTTC
size: many; length: 17; J: TRBJ2-4; D: -; V: TRBV29-1; CDR3: CSVEDAGERIAKNIQYF; DNA: TGCAGCGTTGAAGACGCAGGGGAGAGGATAGCCAAAAACATTCAGTACTTC
size: -; length: 13; J: TRBJ1-2; D: TRBD1; V: TRBV20-1; CDR3: CSASSGTGSGYTF; DNA: TGCAGTGCTAGCTCCGGGACAGGGTCTGGCTACACCTTC
size: -; length: 18; J: TRBJ2-2; D: -; V: TRBV5-1; CDR3: CASSDNLTPSPNTGELFF; DNA: TGCGCCAGCAGCGACAACCTAACCCCAAGCCCGAACACCGGGGAGCTGTTTTTT
size: -; length: 14; J: TRBJ1-4; D: -; V: TRBV12-3/TRBV12-4; CDR3: CASSPAAYNEKLFF; DNA: TGTGCCAGCAGTCCTGCAGCCTACAATGAAAAACTGTTTTTT
size: many; length: 14; J: TRBJ2-6; D: -; V: TRBV3-1; CDR3: CASSQGSGANVLTF; DNA: TGTGCCAGCAGCCAGGGATCTGGGGCCAACGTCCTGACTTTC
size: -; length: 13; J: TRBJ1-2; D: -; V: TRBV2; CDR3: CASREPGTYGYTF; DNA: TGTGCCAGCAGAGAACCAGGGACCTATGGCTACACCTTC
size: -; length: 15; J: TRBJ2-1; D: TRBD2; V: TRBV7-9; CDR3: CASSLEGLVSNEQFF; DNA: TGTGCCAGCAGCTTAGAAGGACTAGTCTCTAATGAGCAGTTCTTC
size: -; length: 13; J: TRBJ2-2; D: -; V: TRBV6-4; CDR3: CASSYQGSGELFF; DNA: TGTGCCAGCAGTTACCAGGGGTCCGGGGAGCTGTTTTTT
size: -; length: 13; J: TRBJ2-3; D: -; V: TRBV2; CDR3: CARKATSTDTQYF; DNA: TGTGCCAGGAAGGCGACTAGCACAGATACGCAGTATTTT
size: -; length: 15; J: TRBJ2-1; D: -; V: TRBV7-9; CDR3: CASSLRELPRSEQFF; DNA: TGTGCCAGCAGCTTACGTGAGCTTCCGCGGTCTGAGCAGTTCTTC
size: -; length: 15; J: TRBJ2-2; D: -; V: TRBV12-3/TRBV12-4; CDR3: CASRLTGSNTGELFF; DNA: TGTGCCAGCAGATTGACTGGCTCGAACACCGGGGAGCTGTTTTTT
size: few; length: 16; J: TRBJ2-2; D: TRBD2; V: TRBV12-3/TRBV12-4; CDR3: CASSLLVTSSTGELFF; DNA: TGTGCCAGCAGTTTATTGGTGACTAGCTCCACCGGGGAGCTGTTTTTT
size: many; length: 15; J: TRBJ2-5; D: TRBD2; V: TRBV4-2; CDR3: CASSMGLAGVETQYF; DNA: TGTGCCAGCAGCATGGGACTAGCGGGAGTTGAGACCCAGTACTTC
size: few; length: 13; J: TRBJ2-7; D: -; V: TRBV6-1; CDR3: CASSSRQGWEQYF; DNA: TGTGCCAGCAGCAGTCGACAAGGATGGGAGCAGTACTTC
size: few; length: 14; J: TRBJ2-1; D: -; V: TRBV5-1; CDR3: CASSDGFGLGEQFF; DNA: TGCGCCAGCAGCGATGGGTTTGGTTTGGGTGAGCAGTTCTTC
size: few; length: 18; J: TRBJ2-5; D: -; V: TRBV6-1; CDR3: CASSEIPSLGGAAKTQYF; DNA: TGTGCCAGCAGTGAAATCCCTTCTCTAGGGGGGGCTGCGAAGACCCAGTACTTC
size: few; length: 12; J: TRBJ2-1; D: -; V: TRBV25-1; CDR3: CASKNEKNEQFF; DNA: TGTGCCAGCAAGAATGAGAAGAATGAGCAGTTCTTC
size: -; length: 18; J: TRBJ2-2; D: TRBD2; V: TRBV5-5; CDR3: CASSLARLTSGGTGELFF; DNA: TGTGCCAGCAGCTTGGCCAGGTTGACTAGCGGGGGCACCGGGGAGCTGTTTTTT
size: -; length: 16; J: TRBJ2-3; D: TRBD2; V: TRBV28; CDR3: CASSSIAGVPTDTQYF; DNA: TGTGCCAGCAGTTCAATAGCGGGAGTCCCCACAGATACGCAGTATTTT
size: -; length: 18; J: TRBJ2-2; D: TRBD2; V: TRBV28; CDR3: CASSSGKRLAANTGELFF; DNA: TGTGCCAGCAGTTCCGGAAAAAGACTAGCGGCAAACACCGGGGAGCTGTTTTTT
size: -; length: 15; J: TRBJ2-1; D: TRBD2; V: TRBV20-1; CDR3: CSARDLAGGQNEQFF; DNA: TGCAGTGCTAGAGACCTAGCGGGGGGGCAAAATGAGCAGTTCTTC
size: few; length: 18; J: TRBJ2-3; D: TRBD2; V: TRBV5-1; CDR3: CASSPRVGLAGVTDTQYF; DNA: TGCGCCAGCAGCCCGAGAGTCGGACTAGCGGGAGTCACAGATACGCAGTATTTT
size: few; length: 13; J: TRBJ1-1; D: TRBD1; V: TRBV6-5; CDR3: CASSYGTGWGAFF; DNA: TGTGCCAGCAGTTACGGGACAGGGTGGGGAGCTTTCTTT
size: -; length: 15; J: TRBJ2-1; D: TRBD1; V: TRBV6-5; CDR3: CASSHSGGPWNEQFF; DNA: TGTGCCAGCAGTCACTCAGGGGGCCCCTGGAATGAGCAGTTCTTC
size: few; length: 15; J: TRBJ2-1; D: TRBD2; V: TRBV3-1; CDR3: CASSQNRDYLDEQFF; DNA: TGTGCCAGCAGCCAAAACCGGGACTACCTGGATGAGCAGTTCTTC
size: -; length: 13; J: TRBJ2-7; D: TRBD2; V: TRBV11-1; CDR3: CASSAPGGGEQYF; DNA: TGTGCCAGCAGCGCCCCGGGCGGGGGTGAGCAGTACTTC
size: many; length: 14; J: TRBJ1-1; D: -; V: TRBV7-8; CDR3: CASTPGGRVTEAFF; DNA: TGTGCCAGCACCCCCGGGGGGCGCGTCACTGAAGCTTTCTTT
size: many; length: 15; J: TRBJ1-6; D: -; V: TRBV6-1; CDR3: CASSQPGGENSPLHF; DNA: TGTGCCAGCAGTCAGCCCGGAGGGGAGAATTCACCCCTCCACTTT
size: -; length: 15; J: TRBJ2-2; D: -; V: TRBV5-1; CDR3: CASSLDRAPTGELFF; DNA: TGCGCCAGCAGCTTGGACAGGGCTCCCACCGGGGAGCTGTTTTTT
size: many; length: 15; J: TRBJ2-2; D: -; V: TRBV7-8; CDR3: CASSPSSLNTGELFF; DNA: TGTGCCAGCAGCCCCTCGTCCCTGAACACCGGGGAGCTGTTTTTT
size: -; length: 15; J: TRBJ1-4; D: -; V: TRBV2; CDR3: CASSEGMVSSEKLFF; DNA: TGTGCCAGCAGTGAAGGGATGGTTTCGAGTGAAAAACTGTTTTTT
size: few; length: 16; J: TRBJ2-1; D: TRBD1; V: TRBV24-1; CDR3: CATSGGQGGTYNEQFF; DNA: TGTGCCACCAGTGGGGGACAGGGTGGGACTTACAATGAGCAGTTCTTC
size: many; length: 15; J: TRBJ2-3; D: -; V: TRBV4-2; CDR3: CASSQGTASTDTQYF; DNA: TGTGCCAGCAGCCAAGGGACCGCATCCACAGATACGCAGTATTTT